This T cell receptor (beta chain) is drawn from a study of OX40 agonist ivuxolimab in advanced cancers. Study in general: Ivuxolimab, an antibody that agonizes OX40 (CD134), was administered to the patients. The patients received ivuxolimab by intravenous route every 2 weeks at 0.01 to 10 mg/kg. Dose-escalation cases comprised hepatocellular carcinoma, melanoma, renal cell or head and neck cancer.

CDR3 length equals 15 residues. Per the germline V gene, CDR1 is MNHNY and CDR2 is SVGAGI (reference sequence). V lost 2 bases and J 8 bases, leaving 15 bases between the germline ends. Repertoires were generated with immunoSEQ multiplex PCR, while TCRdb's copy carries only in-frame clones and drops some. The data show around 61,000 clones, about four fifths seen once. The rearrangement joins TRBV6-6 to TRBJ1-4; D might be TRBD1 (5 bases). The source material was CD4+ or CD8+ T cells sorted from blood, sampled in a trial of the OX40 agonist ivuxolimab. The receptor was isolated from an adult with an advanced solid tumor such as melanoma, head and neck, liver or kidney cancer. The CDR3 sequence: CASSYLGATGEKLFF. In DNA, the CDR3 is TGTGCCAGCAGTTACCTTGGGGCGACGGGCGAAAAACTGTTTTTT.